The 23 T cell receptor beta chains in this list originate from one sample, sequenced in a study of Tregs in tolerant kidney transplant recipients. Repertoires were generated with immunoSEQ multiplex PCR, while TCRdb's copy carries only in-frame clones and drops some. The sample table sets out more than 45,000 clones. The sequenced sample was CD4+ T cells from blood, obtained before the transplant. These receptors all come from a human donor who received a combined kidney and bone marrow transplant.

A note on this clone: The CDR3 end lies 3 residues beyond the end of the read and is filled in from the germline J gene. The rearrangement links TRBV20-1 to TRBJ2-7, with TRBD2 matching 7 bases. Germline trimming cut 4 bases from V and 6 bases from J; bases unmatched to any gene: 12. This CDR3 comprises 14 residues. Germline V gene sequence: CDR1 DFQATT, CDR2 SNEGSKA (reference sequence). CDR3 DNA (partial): TGCAGTGCTACGGGACTACCTATTCTTGCCGAG. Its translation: CSATGLPILAE. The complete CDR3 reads CSATGLPILAEQYF.

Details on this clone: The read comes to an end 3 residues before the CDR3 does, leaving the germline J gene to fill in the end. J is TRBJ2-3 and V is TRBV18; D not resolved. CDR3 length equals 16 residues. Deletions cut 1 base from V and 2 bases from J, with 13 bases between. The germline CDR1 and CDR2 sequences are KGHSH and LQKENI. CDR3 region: CASSPQLSAITDTQYF. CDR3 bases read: TGTGCCAGCTCACCACAGTTGTCAGCGATCACAGATACG.

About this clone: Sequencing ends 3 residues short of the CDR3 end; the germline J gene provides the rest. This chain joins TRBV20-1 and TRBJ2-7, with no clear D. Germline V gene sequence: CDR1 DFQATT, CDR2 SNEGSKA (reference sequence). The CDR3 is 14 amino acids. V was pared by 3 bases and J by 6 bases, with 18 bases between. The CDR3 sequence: CSASGQPPGGEQYF. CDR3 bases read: TGCAGTGCTAGTGGCCAGCCCCCGGGTGGCGAG.

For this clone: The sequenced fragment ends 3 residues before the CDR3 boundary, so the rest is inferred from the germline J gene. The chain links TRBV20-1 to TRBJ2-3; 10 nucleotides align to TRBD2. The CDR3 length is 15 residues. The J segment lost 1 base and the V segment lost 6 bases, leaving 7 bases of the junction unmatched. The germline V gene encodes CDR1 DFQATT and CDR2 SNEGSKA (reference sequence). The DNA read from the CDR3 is TGCAGTGCCCCTATAGCGGGAGGTGGCACAGATACG. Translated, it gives CSAPIAGGGTDT. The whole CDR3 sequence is CSAPIAGGGTDTQYF.

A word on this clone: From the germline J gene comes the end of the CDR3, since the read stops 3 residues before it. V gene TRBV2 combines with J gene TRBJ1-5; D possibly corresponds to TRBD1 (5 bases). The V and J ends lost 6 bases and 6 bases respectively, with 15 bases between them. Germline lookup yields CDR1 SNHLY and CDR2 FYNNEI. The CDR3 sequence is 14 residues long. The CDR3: CASRPGDSFQPQHF. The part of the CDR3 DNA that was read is TGTGCCAGCAGACCGGGAGACAGTTTTCAGCCC.

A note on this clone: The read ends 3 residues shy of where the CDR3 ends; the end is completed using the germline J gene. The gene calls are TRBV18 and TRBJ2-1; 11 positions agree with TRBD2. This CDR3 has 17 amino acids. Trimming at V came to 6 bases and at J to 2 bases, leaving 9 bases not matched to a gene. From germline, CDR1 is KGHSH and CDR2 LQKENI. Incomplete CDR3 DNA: TGTGCCAGCTCTCAGCAGGGACTAGCGGCTACCTACAATGAG. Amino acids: CASSQQGLAATYNE. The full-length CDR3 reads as CASSQQGLAATYNEQFF. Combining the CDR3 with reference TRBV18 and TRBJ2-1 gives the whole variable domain NAGVMQNPRHLVRRRGQEARLRCSPMKGHSHVYWYRQLPEEGLKFMVYLQKENIIDESGMPKERFSAEFPKEGPSILRIQQVVRGDSAAYFCASSQQGLAATYNEQFFGPGTRLTVL.

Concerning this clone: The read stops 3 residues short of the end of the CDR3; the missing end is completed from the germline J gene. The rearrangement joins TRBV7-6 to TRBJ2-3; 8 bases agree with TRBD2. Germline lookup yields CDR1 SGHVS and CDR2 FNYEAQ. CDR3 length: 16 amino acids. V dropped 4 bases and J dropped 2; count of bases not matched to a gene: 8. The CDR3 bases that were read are TGTGCCAGCAGCTCATCTCCGGGACTAGACACAGATACG. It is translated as CASSSSPGLDTDT. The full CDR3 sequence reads CASSSSPGLDTDTQYF.

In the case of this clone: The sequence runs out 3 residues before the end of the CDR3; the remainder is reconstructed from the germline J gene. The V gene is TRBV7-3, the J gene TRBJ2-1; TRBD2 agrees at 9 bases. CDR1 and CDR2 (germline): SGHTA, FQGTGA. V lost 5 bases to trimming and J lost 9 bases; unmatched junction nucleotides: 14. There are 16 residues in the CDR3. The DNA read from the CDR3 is TGTGCCAGCAGCCCACGCGCGGGAGGGCCGATAGGTGAG. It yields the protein CASSPRAGGPIGE. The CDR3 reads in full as CASSPRAGGPIGEQFF. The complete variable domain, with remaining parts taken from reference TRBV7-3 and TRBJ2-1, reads GAGVSQTPSNKVTEKGKYVELRCDPISGHTALYWYRQSLGQGPEFLIYFQGTGAADDSGLPNDRFFAVRPEGSVSTLKIQRTERGDSAVYLCASSPRAGGPIGEQFFGPGTRLTVL.

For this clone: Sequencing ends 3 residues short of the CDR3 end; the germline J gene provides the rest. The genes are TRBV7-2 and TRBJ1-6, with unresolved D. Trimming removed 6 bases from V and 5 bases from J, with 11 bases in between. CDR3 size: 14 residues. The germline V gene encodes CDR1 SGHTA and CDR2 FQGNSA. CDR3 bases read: TGTGCCAGCAGATCAAACAACAATAATTCACCC. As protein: CASRSNNNNSP. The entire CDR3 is CASRSNNNNSPLHF.

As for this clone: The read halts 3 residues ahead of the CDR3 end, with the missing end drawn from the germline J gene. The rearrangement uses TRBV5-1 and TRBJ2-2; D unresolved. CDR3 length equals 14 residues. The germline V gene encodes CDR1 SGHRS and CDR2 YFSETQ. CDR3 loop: CASSLDARPPKLFF. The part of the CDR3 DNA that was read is TGCGCCAGCAGCTTGGATGCTAGACCCCCCAAG. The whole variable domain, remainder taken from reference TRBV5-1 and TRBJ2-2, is KAGVTQTPRYLIKTRGQQVTLSCSPISGHRSVSWYQQTPGQGLQFLFEYFSETQRNKGNFPGRFSGRQFSNSRSEMNVSTLELGDSALYLCASSLDARPPKLFFGEGSRLTVL.

The sequenced part of the CDR3 DNA is TGTGCCAGCAGTGATAGCGGATACTCCTACGAG. Translation gives CASSDSGYSYE. The CDR3 as a whole reads CASSDSGYSYEQYF. J is TRBJ2-7 and V is TRBV2; possible D gene TRBD2, 6 bases. The read is 3 residues too short to cover the CDR3 end, so that end is filled in from the germline J gene. This CDR3 is built from 14 residues. Germline lookup yields CDR1 SNHLY and CDR2 FYNNEI. Trimming took off 3 bases at V and 0 bases at J, with 9 bases between the two ends.

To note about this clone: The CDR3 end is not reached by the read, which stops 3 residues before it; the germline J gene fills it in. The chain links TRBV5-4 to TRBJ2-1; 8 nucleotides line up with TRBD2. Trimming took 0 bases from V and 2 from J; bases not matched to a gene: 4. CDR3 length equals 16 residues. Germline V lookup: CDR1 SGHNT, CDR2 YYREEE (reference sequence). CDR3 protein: CASSLGVAGTYNEQFF. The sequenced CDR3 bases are TGTGCCAGCAGCTTGGGGGTAGCGGGAACCTACAATGAG.

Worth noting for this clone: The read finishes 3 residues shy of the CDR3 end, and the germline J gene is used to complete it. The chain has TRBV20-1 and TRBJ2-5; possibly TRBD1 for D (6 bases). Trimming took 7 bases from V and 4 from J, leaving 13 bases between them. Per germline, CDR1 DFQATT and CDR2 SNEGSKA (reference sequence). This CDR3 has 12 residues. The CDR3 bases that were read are TGCAGTGAGGGGATAGGGGGAGAGACC. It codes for CSEGIGGET. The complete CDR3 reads CSEGIGGETQYF.

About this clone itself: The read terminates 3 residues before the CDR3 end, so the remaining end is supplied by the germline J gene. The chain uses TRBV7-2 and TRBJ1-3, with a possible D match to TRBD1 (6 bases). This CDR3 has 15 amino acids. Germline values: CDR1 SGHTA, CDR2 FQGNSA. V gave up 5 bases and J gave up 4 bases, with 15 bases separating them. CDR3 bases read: TGTGCCAGCAGCGCCGCGGGGGCTATGGGAAACACC. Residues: CASSAAGAMGNT. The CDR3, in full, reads CASSAAGAMGNTIYF.

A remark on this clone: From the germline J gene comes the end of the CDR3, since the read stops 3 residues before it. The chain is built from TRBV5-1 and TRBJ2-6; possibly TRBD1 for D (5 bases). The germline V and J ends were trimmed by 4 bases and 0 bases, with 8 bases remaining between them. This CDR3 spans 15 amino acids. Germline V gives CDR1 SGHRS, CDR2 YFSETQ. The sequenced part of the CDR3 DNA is TGCGCCAGCAGCCGACAGACCTCTGGGGCCAACGTC. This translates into CASSRQTSGANV. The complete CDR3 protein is CASSRQTSGANVLTF.

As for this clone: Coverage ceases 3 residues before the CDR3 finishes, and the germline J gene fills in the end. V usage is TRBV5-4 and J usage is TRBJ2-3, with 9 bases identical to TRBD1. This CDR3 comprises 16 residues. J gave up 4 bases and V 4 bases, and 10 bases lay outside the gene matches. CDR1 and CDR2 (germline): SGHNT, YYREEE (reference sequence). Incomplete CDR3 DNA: TGTGCCAGCAGCAGGGGACAGGGCAGCGGGGCAGATACG. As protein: CASSRGQGSGADT. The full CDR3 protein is CASSRGQGSGADTQYF.

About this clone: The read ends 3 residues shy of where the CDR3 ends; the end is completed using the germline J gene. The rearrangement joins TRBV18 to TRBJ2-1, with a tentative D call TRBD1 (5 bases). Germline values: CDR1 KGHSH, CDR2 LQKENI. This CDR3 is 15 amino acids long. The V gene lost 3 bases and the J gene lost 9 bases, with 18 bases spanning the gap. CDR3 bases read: TGTGCCAGCTCACCGGTGGCAGGGTGGAATAGTGAG. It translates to CASSPVAGWNSE. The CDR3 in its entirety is CASSPVAGWNSEQFF.

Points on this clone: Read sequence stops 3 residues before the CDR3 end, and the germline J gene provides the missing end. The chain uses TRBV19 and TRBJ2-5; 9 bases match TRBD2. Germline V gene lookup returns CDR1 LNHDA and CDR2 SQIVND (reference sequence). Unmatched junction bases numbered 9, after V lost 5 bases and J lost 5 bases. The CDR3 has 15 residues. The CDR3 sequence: CASSASGALGETQYF. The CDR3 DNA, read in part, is TGTGCCAGTAGTGCTAGCGGGGCGTTGGGGGAGACC. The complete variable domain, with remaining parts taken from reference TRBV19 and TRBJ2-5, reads DGGITQSPKYLFRKEGQNVTLSCEQNLNHDAMYWYRQDPGQGLRLIYYSQIVNDFQKGDIAEGYSVSREKKESFPLTVTSAQKNPTAFYLCASSASGALGETQYFGPGTRLLVL.

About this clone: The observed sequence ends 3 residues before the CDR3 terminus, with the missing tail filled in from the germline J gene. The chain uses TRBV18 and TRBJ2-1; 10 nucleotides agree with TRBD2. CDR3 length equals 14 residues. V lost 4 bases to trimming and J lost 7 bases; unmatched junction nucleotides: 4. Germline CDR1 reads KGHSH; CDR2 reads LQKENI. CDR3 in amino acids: CASSQREGRNEQFF. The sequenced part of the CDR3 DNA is TGTGCCAGCTCACAGCGGGAGGGCCGGAATGAG.

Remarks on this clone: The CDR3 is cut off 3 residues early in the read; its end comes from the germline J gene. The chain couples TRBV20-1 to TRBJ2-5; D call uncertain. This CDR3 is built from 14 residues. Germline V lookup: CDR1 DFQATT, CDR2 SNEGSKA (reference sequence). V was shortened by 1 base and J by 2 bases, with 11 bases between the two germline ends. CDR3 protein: CSARGVGGQETQYF. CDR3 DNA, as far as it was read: TGCAGTGCTAGAGGGGTCGGCGGACAAGAGACC.

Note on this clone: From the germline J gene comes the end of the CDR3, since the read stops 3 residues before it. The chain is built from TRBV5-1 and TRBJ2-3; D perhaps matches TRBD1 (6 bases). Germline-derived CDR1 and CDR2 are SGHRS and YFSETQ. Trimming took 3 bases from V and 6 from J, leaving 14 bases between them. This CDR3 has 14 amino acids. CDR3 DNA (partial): TGCGCCAGCAGCTGGGGGCTAGTTGTGGATACG. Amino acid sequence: CASSWGLVVDT. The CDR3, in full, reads CASSWGLVVDTQYF.

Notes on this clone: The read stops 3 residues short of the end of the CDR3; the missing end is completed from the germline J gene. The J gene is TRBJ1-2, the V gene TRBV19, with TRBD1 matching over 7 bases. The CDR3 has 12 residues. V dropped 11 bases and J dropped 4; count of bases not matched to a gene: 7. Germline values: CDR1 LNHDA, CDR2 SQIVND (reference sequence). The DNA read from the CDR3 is TGTGCCGTACAACAGGGGAGCTATGGC. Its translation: CAVQQGSYG. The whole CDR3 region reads CAVQQGSYGYTF.

The CDR3 region is CASSDRTGVETQYF. CDR3 bases read: TGTGCCAGCAGTGATCGGACAGGGGTAGAGACC. This sequence joins TRBV2 and TRBJ2-5, with TRBD1 matching over 9 bases. The observed sequence ends 3 residues before the CDR3 terminus, with the missing tail filled in from the germline J gene. This CDR3 contains 14 residues. V was pared by 3 bases and J by 4 bases, with 3 bases of the junction left unmatched. CDR1 SNHLY and CDR2 FYNNEI come from the germline V gene.